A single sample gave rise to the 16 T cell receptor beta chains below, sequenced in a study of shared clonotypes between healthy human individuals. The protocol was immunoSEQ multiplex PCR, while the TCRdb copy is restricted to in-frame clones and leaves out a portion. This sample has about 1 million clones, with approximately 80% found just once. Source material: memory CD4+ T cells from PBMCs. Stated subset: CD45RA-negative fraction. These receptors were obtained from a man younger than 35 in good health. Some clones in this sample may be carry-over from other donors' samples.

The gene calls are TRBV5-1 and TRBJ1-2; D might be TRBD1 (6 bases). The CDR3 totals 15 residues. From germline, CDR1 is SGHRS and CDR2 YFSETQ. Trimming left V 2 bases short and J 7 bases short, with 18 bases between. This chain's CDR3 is CASSFLTGSGSGYTF. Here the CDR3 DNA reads TGCGCCAGCAGCTTCCTAACAGGGTCAGGTTCTGGCTACACCTTC.

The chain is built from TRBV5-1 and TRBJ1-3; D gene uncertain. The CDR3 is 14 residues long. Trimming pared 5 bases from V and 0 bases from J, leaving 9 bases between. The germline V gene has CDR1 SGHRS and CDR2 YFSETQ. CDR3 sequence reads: CASRIQISGNTIYF. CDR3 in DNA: TGCGCCAGCAGGATTCAGATCTCTGGAAACACCATATATTTT.

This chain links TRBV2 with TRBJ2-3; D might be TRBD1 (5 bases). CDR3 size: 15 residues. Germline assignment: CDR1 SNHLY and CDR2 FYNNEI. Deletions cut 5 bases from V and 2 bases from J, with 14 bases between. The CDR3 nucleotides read TGTGCCAGCAGTTTTCAGACAGCCCCCACAGATACGCAGTATTTT. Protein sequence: CASSFQTAPTDTQYF.

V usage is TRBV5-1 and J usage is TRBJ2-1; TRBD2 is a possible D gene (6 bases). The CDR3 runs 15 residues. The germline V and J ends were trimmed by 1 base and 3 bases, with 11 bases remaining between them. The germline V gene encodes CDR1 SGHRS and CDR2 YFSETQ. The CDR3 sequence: CASSLTMTSYNEQFF. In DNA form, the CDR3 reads TGCGCCAGCAGCTTGACTATGACTAGCTACAATGAGCAGTTCTTC. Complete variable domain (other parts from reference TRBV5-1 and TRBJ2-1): KAGVTQTPRYLIKTRGQQVTLSCSPISGHRSVSWYQQTPGQGLQFLFEYFSETQRNKGNFPGRFSGRQFSNSRSEMNVSTLELGDSALYLCASSLTMTSYNEQFFGPGTRLTVL.

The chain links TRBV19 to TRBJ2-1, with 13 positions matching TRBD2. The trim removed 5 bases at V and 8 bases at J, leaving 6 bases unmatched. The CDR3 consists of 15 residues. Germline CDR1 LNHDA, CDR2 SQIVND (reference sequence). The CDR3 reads CASSLLAGGPHEQFF. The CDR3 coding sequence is TGTGCCAGTAGTCTACTAGCGGGAGGGCCCCATGAGCAGTTCTTC.

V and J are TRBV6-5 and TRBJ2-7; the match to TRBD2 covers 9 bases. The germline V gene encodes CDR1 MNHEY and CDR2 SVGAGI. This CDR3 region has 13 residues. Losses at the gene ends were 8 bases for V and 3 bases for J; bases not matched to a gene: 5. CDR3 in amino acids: CASQSGGIYEQYF. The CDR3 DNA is TGTGCCAGCCAGAGCGGGGGGATCTACGAGCAGTACTTC.

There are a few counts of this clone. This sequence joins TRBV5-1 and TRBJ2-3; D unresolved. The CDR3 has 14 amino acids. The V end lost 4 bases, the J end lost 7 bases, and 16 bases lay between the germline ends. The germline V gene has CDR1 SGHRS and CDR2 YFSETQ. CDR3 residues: CASSPRTVENTQYF. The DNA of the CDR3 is TGCGCCAGCAGCCCTAGGACGGTGGAGAATACGCAGTATTTT.

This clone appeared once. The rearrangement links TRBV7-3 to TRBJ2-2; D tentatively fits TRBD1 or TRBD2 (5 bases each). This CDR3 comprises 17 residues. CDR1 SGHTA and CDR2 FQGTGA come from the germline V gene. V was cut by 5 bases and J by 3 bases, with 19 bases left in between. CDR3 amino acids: CASSVNRDGLYTGELFF. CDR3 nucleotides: TGTGCCAGCAGCGTTAACCGGGACGGACTTTACACCGGGGAGCTGTTTTTT.

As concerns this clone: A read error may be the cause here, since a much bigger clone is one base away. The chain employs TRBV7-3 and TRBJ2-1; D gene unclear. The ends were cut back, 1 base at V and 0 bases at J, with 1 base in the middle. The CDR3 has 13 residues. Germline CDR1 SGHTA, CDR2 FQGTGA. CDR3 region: CASSLNSYNEQFF. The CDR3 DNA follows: TGTGCCAGCAGCTTAAACTCCTACAATGAGCAGTTCTTC.

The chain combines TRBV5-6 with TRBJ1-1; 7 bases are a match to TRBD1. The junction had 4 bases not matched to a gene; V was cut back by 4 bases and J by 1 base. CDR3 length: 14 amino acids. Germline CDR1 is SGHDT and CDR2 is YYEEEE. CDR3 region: CASSRGQENTEAFF. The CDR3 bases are TGTGCCAGCAGCCGCGGACAGGAGAACACTGAAGCTTTCTTT.

CDR3 residues: CASSHRLEEDTQYF. The CDR3 DNA follows: TGTGCCAGCAGCCACCGGTTAGAAGAAGATACGCAGTATTTT. The V and J genes are TRBV28 and TRBJ2-3; D uncertain. V lost 6 bases and J 5 bases, leaving 15 bases between the germline ends. CDR3 length: 14 residues. CDR1 MDHEN and CDR2 SYDVKM come from the germline V gene.

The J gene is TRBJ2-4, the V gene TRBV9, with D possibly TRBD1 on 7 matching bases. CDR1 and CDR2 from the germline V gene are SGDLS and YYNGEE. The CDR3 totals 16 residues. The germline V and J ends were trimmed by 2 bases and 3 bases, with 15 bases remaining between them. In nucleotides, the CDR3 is TGTGCCAGCAGCGTTGGGGACCAGGGGGGCAAAAACATTCAGTACTTC. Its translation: CASSVGDQGGKNIQYF. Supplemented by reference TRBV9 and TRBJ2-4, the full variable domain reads DSGVTQTPKHLITATGQRVTLRCSPRSGDLSVYWYQQSLDQGLQFLIQYYNGEERAKGNILERFSAQQFPDLHSELNLSSLELGDSALYFCASSVGDQGGKNIQYFGAGTRLSVL.

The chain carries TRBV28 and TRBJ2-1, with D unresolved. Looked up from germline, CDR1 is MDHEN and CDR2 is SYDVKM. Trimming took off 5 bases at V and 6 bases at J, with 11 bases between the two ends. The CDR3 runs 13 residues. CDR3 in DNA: TGTGCCAGCAGTCTCTTCGTGCGCAATGAGCAGTTCTTC. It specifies CASSLFVRNEQFF.

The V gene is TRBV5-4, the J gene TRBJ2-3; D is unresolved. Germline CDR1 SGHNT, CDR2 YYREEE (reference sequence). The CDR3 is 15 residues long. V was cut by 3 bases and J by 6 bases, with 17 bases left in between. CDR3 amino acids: CASSSLGPSADTQYF. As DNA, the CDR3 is TGTGCCAGCAGCTCGCTCGGCCCCTCGGCGGATACGCAGTATTTT.

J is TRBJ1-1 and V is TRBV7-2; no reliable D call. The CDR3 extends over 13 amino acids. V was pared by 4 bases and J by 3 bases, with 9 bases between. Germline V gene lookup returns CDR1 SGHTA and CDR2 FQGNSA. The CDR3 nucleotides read TGTGCCAGCAGCTATAGGAGAGACACTGAAGCTTTCTTT. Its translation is CASSYRRDTEAFF. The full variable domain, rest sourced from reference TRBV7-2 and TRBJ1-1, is GAGVSQSPSNKVTEKGKDVELRCDPISGHTALYWYRQSLGQGLEFLIYFQGNSAPDKSGLPSDRFSAERTGGSVSTLTIQRTQQEDSAVYLCASSYRRDTEAFFGQGTRLTVV.

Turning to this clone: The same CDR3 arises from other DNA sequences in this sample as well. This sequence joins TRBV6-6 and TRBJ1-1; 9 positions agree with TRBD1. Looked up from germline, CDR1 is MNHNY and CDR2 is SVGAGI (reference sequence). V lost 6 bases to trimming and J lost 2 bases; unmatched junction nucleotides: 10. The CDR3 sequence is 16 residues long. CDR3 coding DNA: TGTGCCAGCAGCTACACCCCCACAGGGGGCAACACTGAAGCTTTCTTT. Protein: CASSYTPTGGNTEAFF.